The 12 T cell receptor beta chains below were found in one sample sequenced in a study of blood T cell repertoires in COVID-19. Profiled with immunoSEQ multiplex PCR; TCRdb holds only in-frame clones, not every one. The sample has more than 55,000 clones; less than 80% are singletons. Input material: peripheral blood. Source of these receptors: a human donor in a cohort sampled during active COVID-19.

The V and J genes are TRBV25-1 and TRBJ1-3; 7 bases match TRBD1. CDR1 and CDR2 (germline): MGHDK, SYGVNS. J gave up 1 base and V 3 bases, and 6 bases lay outside the gene matches. The CDR3 has 16 amino acids. Here the CDR3 DNA reads TGTGCCAGCAGTGATGACAGGGTTTTGTCTGGAAACACCATATATTTT. It translates to CASSDDRVLSGNTIYF.

The chain has TRBV6-5 and TRBJ1-2; 7 bases map to TRBD1. There are 15 residues in the CDR3. The germline CDR1 and CDR2 sequences are MNHEY and SVGAGI. Germline trimming cut 6 bases from V and 7 bases from J; bases unmatched to any gene: 14. The chain's CDR3 is CASRAPTGVSGGYTF. As DNA, the CDR3 is TGTGCCAGCAGGGCCCCTACAGGGGTCTCAGGTGGCTACACCTTC.

The gene calls are TRBV5-5 and TRBJ1-1; a possible D gene is TRBD1 (5 bases). The CDR3 is 14 residues long. CDR1 SGHKS and CDR2 YYEKEE come from the germline V gene (reference sequence). Deletions cut 0 bases from V and 1 base from J, with 7 bases between. CDR3 loop: CASSLAGGNTEAFF. The CDR3 region has the DNA TGTGCCAGCAGCTTGGCCGGGGGGAACACTGAAGCTTTCTTT.

The chain is built from TRBV5-1 and TRBJ2-7; 11 nucleotides agree with TRBD2. This CDR3 region has 14 residues. Trimming cost V 3 bases and J 5 bases; bases outside gene matches: 4. In germline, CDR1 is SGHRS, CDR2 YFSETQ. CDR3 in DNA: TGCGCCAGCAGCTCACTAGCGGGAGCACACGAGCAGTACTTC. Residues: CASSSLAGAHEQYF.

This clone was seen a handful of times. The genes are TRBV5-5 and TRBJ2-1; D is perhaps TRBD2 (5 bases). Trimming removed 0 bases at V and 5 bases at J, with 12 bases between. Germline CDR1 and CDR2: SGHKS and YYEKEE (reference sequence). The CDR3 sequence is 15 residues long. The chain's CDR3 is CASSLEDRRNNEQFF. The CDR3, as DNA: TGTGCCAGCAGCTTGGAGGATCGGAGGAACAATGAGCAGTTCTTC.

The chain joins TRBV27 to TRBJ2-5; D might be TRBD2 (6 bases). The CDR3 extends over 20 amino acids. Trimming shortened V by 4 bases and J by 6 bases, and 33 bases separated the two germline ends. CDR1 and CDR2 (germline): MNHEY, SMNVEV (reference sequence). The DNA of the CDR3 is TGTGCCAGCAGTTCCTACCCACAAACCACGCCAAGGGGACTTGAAAAGACCCAGTACTTC. It codes for CASSSYPQTTPRGLEKTQYF.

The DNA of the CDR3 is TGCGCCAGCAGTGATAGTAGCGGGAGGGCCAGAGGCGGGGAGCTGTTTTTT. Translating gives CASSDSSGRARGGELFF. The V and J genes are TRBV10-1 and TRBJ2-2; 11 bases are shared with TRBD2. V was clipped by 3 bases and J by 7 bases; unmatched bases: 10. This CDR3 has 17 amino acids. The germline gives CDR1 WNHNN, CDR2 SYGVQD (reference sequence).

The chain has TRBV3-1 (or the pseudogene TRBV3-2) and TRBJ1-2, with D perhaps TRBD1 (6 bases). The CDR3 totals 15 residues. Trimming took off 5 bases at V and 2 bases at J, with 15 bases between the two ends. Germline V lookup: CDR1 LGHDT, CDR2 YNNKEL (reference sequence). CDR3 in DNA: TGTGCCAGCAGCAGGGGGAGGGGCTCCAACTATGGCTACACCTTC. Residues: CASSRGRGSNYGYTF.

As regards this clone: Other DNA sequences in the sample encode the same CDR3. The genes are TRBV5-1 and TRBJ1-4; unclear D gene. V was clipped by 4 bases and J by 2 bases, with 12 bases between them. This CDR3 is built from 15 residues. The germline CDR1 and CDR2 sequences are SGHRS and YFSETQ. DNA of the CDR3: TGCGCCAGCAGCCCCGGTCGAGGGACTAATGAAAAACTGTTTTTT. Its translation is CASSPGRGTNEKLFF.

This sequence joins TRBV6-6 and TRBJ2-2; 7 bases agree with TRBD2. The CDR3 consists of 16 residues. Germline CDR1 and CDR2: MNHNY and SVGAGI (reference sequence). Germline trimming cut 6 bases from V and 0 bases from J; bases unmatched to any gene: 7. The CDR3 region has the DNA TGTGCCAGCAGCCCAAGCGGGACGACGAACACCGGGGAGCTGTTTTTT. It is translated as CASSPSGTTNTGELFF.

The chain recombines TRBV4-1 with TRBJ2-7; D might be TRBD2 (6 bases). The germline V gene has CDR1 MGHRA and CDR2 YSYEKL. This CDR3 comprises 15 residues. Trimming stripped 4 bases from V and 4 bases from J, with 17 bases between. The chain's CDR3 is CASSPGPGRGYEQYF. In nucleotides, the CDR3 is TGCGCCAGCAGCCCAGGACCGGGACGGGGGTACGAGCAGTACTTC.

The V and J genes are TRBV5-6 and TRBJ2-5; 13 bases are a match to TRBD2. The CDR3 has 19 residues. The trim removed 4 bases at V and 2 bases at J, leaving 14 bases unmatched. Germline CDR1 reads SGHDT; CDR2 reads YYEEEE. CDR3 amino acids: CASSPTSGRSGGEQETQYF. The DNA of the CDR3 is TGTGCCAGCAGCCCGACTAGCGGGAGGTCTGGGGGTGAACAAGAGACCCAGTACTTC.